The 20 T cell receptor beta chains reported below all come from one sample, sequenced in a study of blood T cell repertoires in COVID-19. Profiled with immunoSEQ multiplex PCR; TCRdb holds only in-frame clones, not every one. The table records roughly 300,000 clones, more than 90% of them present only once. Sequenced sample: PBMCs or T cells enriched from blood (not recorded which). These receptors originate from a woman aged 25-40 years who had recovered from COVID-19.

The CDR3 loop reads CASSLGGTGELFF. CDR3 in DNA: TGTGCCAGCAGCTTGGGGGGTACCGGGGAGCTGTTTTTT. The rearrangement links TRBV11-3 to TRBJ2-2, with a weak D call TRBD2 (6 bases). This CDR3 is built from 13 residues. Per the germline V gene, CDR1 is SGHNT and CDR2 is YENEEA. V gave up 3 bases and J gave up 5 bases, with 7 bases separating them.

The J gene is TRBJ2-2, the V gene TRBV2, with D possibly being TRBD2 (6 bases). Germline V CDR1 and CDR2: SNHLY, FYNNEI. V shed 7 bases and J shed 3 bases, with 15 bases lying between them. The CDR3 has 15 amino acids. CDR3 DNA: TGTGCCAGCATCGGGACTGGATACTACACCGGGGAGCTGTTTTTT. Protein: CASIGTGYYTGELFF. Variable domain in full (rest from reference TRBV2 and TRBJ2-2): EPEVTQTPSHQVTQMGQEVILRCVPISNHLYFYWYRQILGQKVEFLVSFYNNEISEKSEIFDDQFSVERPDGSNFTLKIRSTKLEDSAMYFCASIGTGYYTGELFFGEGSRLTVL.

This chain links TRBV5-5 with TRBJ1-1; D ambiguous. From germline, CDR1 is SGHKS and CDR2 YYEKEE (reference sequence). Trimming removed 4 bases at V and 0 bases at J, with 13 bases between. There are 15 residues in the CDR3. This CDR3 is CASSAPIAMNTEAFF. The CDR3 bases are TGTGCCAGCAGCGCGCCCATAGCGATGAACACTGAAGCTTTCTTT. The full variable domain, rest sourced from reference TRBV5-5 and TRBJ1-1, is DAGVTQSPTHLIKTRGQQVTLRCSPISGHKSVSWYQQVLGQGPQFIFQYYEKEERGRGNFPDRFSARQFPNYSSELNVNALLLGDSALYLCASSAPIAMNTEAFFGQGTRLTVV.

This clone has just one count. The chain employs TRBV5-1 and TRBJ1-1; D ambiguous. V dropped 3 bases and J dropped 3 bases, with 3 bases sitting between them. Germline assignment: CDR1 SGHRS and CDR2 YFSETQ. This CDR3 has 11 amino acids. CDR3 region: CASSSDTEAFF. CDR3 nucleotides: TGCGCCAGCAGCTCGGACACTGAAGCTTTCTTT.

The chain is built from TRBV27 and TRBJ2-1, with 7 bases identical to TRBD2. The CDR3 has 16 amino acids. Germline trimming cut 0 bases from V and 0 bases from J; bases unmatched to any gene: 2. The germline V gene has CDR1 MNHEY and CDR2 SMNVEV (reference sequence). CDR3 nucleotide sequence: TGTGCCAGCAGTTTATCGGCTAGCGGCTCCTACAATGAGCAGTTCTTC. Protein sequence: CASSLSASGSYNEQFF.

This clone was observed a single time. The chain has TRBV29-1 and TRBJ2-7; D may be TRBD1 (6 bases). The CDR3 covers 15 residues. The V gene's germline CDR1 is SQVTM and CDR2 ANQGSEA. Trimming removed 6 bases from V and 3 bases from J, with 21 bases in between. The CDR3 is CSVRGGETGYYEQYF. In nucleotides, the CDR3 is TGCAGCGTCCGAGGGGGTGAGACAGGATACTACGAGCAGTACTTC.

This clone has just one count. V and J are TRBV9 and TRBJ2-3, with a weak D call TRBD2 (5 bases). With 2 bases removed from V and 6 bases from J, the gap between germline ends came to 10 bases. The CDR3 runs 13 residues. CDR1 is SGDLS, CDR2 YYNGEE, per germline. The CDR3 sequence is CASSVSTRDTQYF. In DNA form, the CDR3 reads TGTGCCAGCAGCGTGAGCACTAGGGATACGCAGTATTTT.

The chain links TRBV9 to TRBJ2-1; D is possibly TRBD2 (6 bases). V lost 0 bases, J lost 8 bases, and 15 bases lay in between. The CDR3 runs 15 residues. Per germline, CDR1 SGDLS and CDR2 YYNGEE. The CDR3 loop reads CASSVVSGPLDEQFF. Here the CDR3 DNA reads TGTGCCAGCAGCGTAGTAAGCGGGCCGCTCGATGAGCAGTTCTTC.

Worth noting for this clone: The sample has other DNA sequences that encode this CDR3 too. The rearrangement uses TRBV5-1 and TRBJ2-1; 9 bases agree with TRBD2. Trimming took 0 bases from V and 2 from J; bases not matched to a gene: 3. This CDR3 has 16 residues. Germline CDR1 is SGHRS and CDR2 is YFSETQ. CDR3 region: CASSLGTSGPYNEQFF. Here the CDR3 DNA reads TGCGCCAGCAGCTTGGGAACTAGCGGGCCCTACAATGAGCAGTTCTTC.

This rearrangement joins TRBV29-1 to TRBJ1-1, with D hard to call. The CDR3 totals 12 residues. V lost 6 bases to trimming and J lost 1 base, with 9 bases between them. Germline V gives CDR1 SQVTM, CDR2 ANQGSEA. As DNA, the CDR3 is TGCAGCGTCCGACATACGAACACTGAAGCTTTCTTT. Amino acid sequence: CSVRHTNTEAFF.

The V gene is TRBV28, the J gene TRBJ1-5; the match to TRBD1 covers 9 bases. The germline V gene encodes CDR1 MDHEN and CDR2 SYDVKM. The V and J ends lost 3 bases and 5 bases, in that order; junction bases with no gene match: 8. The length of the CDR3 is 16 residues. The CDR3: CASSFLGQGTHQPQHF. CDR3 coding DNA: TGTGCCAGCAGTTTTTTGGGACAGGGAACCCATCAGCCCCAGCATTTT.

This chain links TRBV25-1 with TRBJ2-3; D is perhaps TRBD2 (6 bases). The V end was cut by 8 bases, the J end by 5 bases, with 14 bases between. The CDR3 has 13 amino acids. CDR1 is MGHDK, CDR2 SYGVNS, per germline. CDR3: CASASTRGDTQYF. CDR3 DNA sequence: TGTGCCAGCGCATCGACTAGAGGAGATACGCAGTATTTT.

The chain carries TRBV7-9 and TRBJ1-2, with 10 bases aligning to TRBD1. J lost 7 bases, V lost 0 bases, and 8 bases had no gene match. This CDR3 has 16 amino acids. Germline V gene sequence: CDR1 SEHNR, CDR2 FQNEAQ (reference sequence). CDR3 in amino acids: CASSLADRGSRFGYTF. CDR3 DNA sequence: TGTGCCAGCAGCTTAGCGGACAGGGGGAGTAGATTTGGCTACACCTTC.

This chain links TRBV28 with TRBJ1-3; D possibly corresponds to TRBD1 (5 bases). This CDR3 is 16 amino acids long. The ends were cut back, 4 bases at V and 0 bases at J, with 13 bases in the middle. CDR1 is MDHEN, CDR2 SYDVKM, per germline. The DNA of the CDR3 is TGTGCCAGCAGTTCGGAAGGGGACTACTCTGGAAACACCATATATTTT. It translates to CASSSEGDYSGNTIYF.

The chain couples TRBV5-1 to TRBJ2-2, with TRBD2 matching over 8 bases. The ends lost 4 bases at V and 1 base at J; junction bases unmatched: 9. CDR3 length: 17 amino acids. Germline CDR1 and CDR2: SGHRS and YFSETQ. The CDR3: CASSRTSSSRNTGELFF. The CDR3 DNA reads as TGCGCCAGCAGCCGGACTAGCTCTAGTAGGAACACCGGGGAGCTGTTTTTT.

The CDR3 sequence is CATSRERSSGYTGELFF. CDR3 DNA: TGTGCCACCAGCAGAGAGAGATCATCGGGATACACCGGGGAGCTGTTTTTT. The V gene is TRBV15, the J gene TRBJ2-2; possible D gene TRBD2, 5 bases. The CDR3 consists of 17 residues. Germline V gene data show CDR1 as LNHNV and CDR2 as YYDKDF (reference sequence). The ends were cut back, 0 bases at V and 3 bases at J, with 14 bases in the middle.

The rearrangement joins TRBV7-2 to TRBJ1-5, with 7 positions matching TRBD1. The CDR3 covers 15 residues. V gave up 5 bases and J gave up 5 bases; unmatched junction bases: 9. Germline V gene lookup returns CDR1 SGHTA and CDR2 FQGNSA. The CDR3 is CASSEGTAGYQPQHF. DNA of the CDR3: TGTGCCAGCAGCGAGGGGACAGCCGGTTATCAGCCCCAGCATTTT. Full variable domain (outside the CDR3, taken from reference TRBV7-2 and TRBJ1-5): GAGVSQSPSNKVTEKGKDVELRCDPISGHTALYWYRQSLGQGLEFLIYFQGNSAPDKSGLPSDRFSAERTGGSVSTLTIQRTQQEDSAVYLCASSEGTAGYQPQHFGDGTRLSIL.

The V and J genes are TRBV28 and TRBJ2-7, with 9 bases that match TRBD1. The germline CDR1 and CDR2 sequences are MDHEN and SYDVKM. The CDR3 is 16 residues long. J lost 3 bases, V lost 2 bases, and 8 bases had no gene match. In DNA, the CDR3 is TGTGCCAGCAGTTTAGTCGCCGGGACAGGGTTCTACGAGCAGTACTTC. Protein product: CASSLVAGTGFYEQYF.

V usage is TRBV11-3 and J usage is TRBJ2-1; 7 bases match TRBD1. The ends lost 1 base at V and 2 bases at J; junction bases unmatched: 2. Germline CDR1 and CDR2: SGHNT and YENEEA. This CDR3 is 15 amino acids long. The CDR3 DNA reads as TGTGCCAGCAGCTTAGGACAGGGTACCTACAATGAGCAGTTCTTC. The encoded protein is CASSLGQGTYNEQFF.

This sequence joins TRBV9 and TRBJ2-1, with TRBD1 as a possible D gene (6 bases). Germline values: CDR1 SGDLS, CDR2 YYNGEE. Between the trimmed V and J ends, which lost 4 bases and 10 bases, there was a span of 27 bases. This CDR3 contains 17 residues. In nucleotides, the CDR3 is TGTGCCAGCAGCCCGACAGCCGGGACACTCCCCCCCAGGGAGCAGTTCTTC. Amino acid sequence: CASSPTAGTLPPREQFF.